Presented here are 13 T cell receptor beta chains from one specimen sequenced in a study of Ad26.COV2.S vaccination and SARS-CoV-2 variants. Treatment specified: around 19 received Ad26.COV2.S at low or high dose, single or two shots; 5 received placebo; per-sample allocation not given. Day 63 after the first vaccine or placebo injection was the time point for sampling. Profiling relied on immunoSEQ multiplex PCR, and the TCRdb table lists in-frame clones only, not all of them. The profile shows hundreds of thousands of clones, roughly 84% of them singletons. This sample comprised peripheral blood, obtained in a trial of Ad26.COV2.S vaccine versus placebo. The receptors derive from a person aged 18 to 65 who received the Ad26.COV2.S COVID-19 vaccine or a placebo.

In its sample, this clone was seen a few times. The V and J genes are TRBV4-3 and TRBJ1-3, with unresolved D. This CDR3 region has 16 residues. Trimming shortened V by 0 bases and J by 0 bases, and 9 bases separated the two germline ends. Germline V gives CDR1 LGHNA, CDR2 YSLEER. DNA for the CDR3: TGCGCCAGCAGCCAAGATCTGGCTCTCTCTGGAAACACCATATATTTT. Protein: CASSQDLALSGNTIYF.

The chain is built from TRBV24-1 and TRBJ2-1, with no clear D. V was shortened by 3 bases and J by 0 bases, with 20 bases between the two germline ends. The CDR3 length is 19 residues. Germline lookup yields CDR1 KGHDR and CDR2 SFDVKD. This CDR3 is CATSDSGPPDKNSYNEQFF. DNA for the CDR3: TGTGCCACCAGTGATAGTGGTCCCCCAGACAAAAACTCCTACAATGAGCAGTTCTTC.

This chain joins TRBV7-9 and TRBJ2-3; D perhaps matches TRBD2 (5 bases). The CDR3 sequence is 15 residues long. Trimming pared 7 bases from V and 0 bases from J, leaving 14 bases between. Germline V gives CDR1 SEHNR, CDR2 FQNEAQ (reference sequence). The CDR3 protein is CASTIGLLSTDTQYF. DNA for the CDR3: TGTGCCAGCACCATAGGACTTCTTAGCACAGATACGCAGTATTTT.

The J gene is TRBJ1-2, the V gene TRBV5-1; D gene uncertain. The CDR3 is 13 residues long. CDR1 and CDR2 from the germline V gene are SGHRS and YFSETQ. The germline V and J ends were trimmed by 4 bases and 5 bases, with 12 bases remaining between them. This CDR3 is CASSEASPYGYTF. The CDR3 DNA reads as TGCGCCAGCAGCGAGGCCAGCCCATATGGCTACACCTTC.

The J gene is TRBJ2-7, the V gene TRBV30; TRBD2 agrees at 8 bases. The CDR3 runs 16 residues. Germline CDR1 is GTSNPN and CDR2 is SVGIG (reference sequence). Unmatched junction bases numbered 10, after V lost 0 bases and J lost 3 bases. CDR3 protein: CAWSVLRVSGVYEQYF. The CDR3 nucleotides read TGTGCCTGGAGTGTACTTCGGGTTAGCGGGGTCTACGAGCAGTACTTC.

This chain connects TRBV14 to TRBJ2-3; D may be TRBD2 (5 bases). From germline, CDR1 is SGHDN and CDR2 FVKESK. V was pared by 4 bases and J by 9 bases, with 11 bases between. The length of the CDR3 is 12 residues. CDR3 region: CASSPSPGTQYF. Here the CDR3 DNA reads TGTGCCAGCAGCCCTTCTCCGGGGACGCAGTATTTT.

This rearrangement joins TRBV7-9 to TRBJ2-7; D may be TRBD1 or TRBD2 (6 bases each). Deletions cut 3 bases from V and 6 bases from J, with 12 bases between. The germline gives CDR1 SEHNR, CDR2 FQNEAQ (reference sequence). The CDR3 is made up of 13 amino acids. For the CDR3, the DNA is TGTGCCAGCAGCTTTCCGGGGGCGGCCGAGCAGTACTTC. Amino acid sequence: CASSFPGAAEQYF.

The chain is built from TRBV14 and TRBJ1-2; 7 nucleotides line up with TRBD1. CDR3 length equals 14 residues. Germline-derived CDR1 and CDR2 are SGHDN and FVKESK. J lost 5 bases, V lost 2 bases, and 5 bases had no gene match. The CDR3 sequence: CASSQNQGGYGYTF. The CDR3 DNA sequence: TGTGCCAGCAGCCAAAATCAGGGGGGATATGGCTACACCTTC.

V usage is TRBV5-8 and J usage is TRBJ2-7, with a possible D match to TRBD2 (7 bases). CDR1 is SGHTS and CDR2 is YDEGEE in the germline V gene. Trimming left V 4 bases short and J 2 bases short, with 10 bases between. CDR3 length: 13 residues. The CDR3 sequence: CASSPGGTYEQYF. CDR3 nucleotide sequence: TGTGCCAGCAGCCCGGGGGGCACCTACGAGCAGTACTTC.

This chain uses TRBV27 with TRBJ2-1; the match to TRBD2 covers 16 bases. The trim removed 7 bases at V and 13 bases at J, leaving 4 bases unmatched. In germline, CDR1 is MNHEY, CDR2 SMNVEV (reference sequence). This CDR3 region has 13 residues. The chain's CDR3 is CASKGLAGGAQFF. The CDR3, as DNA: TGTGCCAGCAAGGGACTAGCGGGGGGGGCCCAGTTCTTC.

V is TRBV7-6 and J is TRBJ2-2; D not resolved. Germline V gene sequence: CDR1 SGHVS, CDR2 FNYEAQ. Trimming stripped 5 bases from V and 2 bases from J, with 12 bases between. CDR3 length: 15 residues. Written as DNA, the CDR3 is TGTGCCAGCAGCCCCCGGCAGGAAAACACCGGGGAGCTGTTTTTT. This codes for CASSPRQENTGELFF.

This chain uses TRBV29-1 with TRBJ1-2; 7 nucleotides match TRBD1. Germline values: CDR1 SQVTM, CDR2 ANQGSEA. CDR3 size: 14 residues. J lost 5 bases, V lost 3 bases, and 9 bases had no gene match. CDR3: CSVDHRPGGYGYTF. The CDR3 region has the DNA TGCAGCGTTGATCATAGGCCAGGGGGTTATGGCTACACCTTC.

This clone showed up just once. The CDR3 region is CASSLGKDMANYGYTF. The DNA of the CDR3 is TGTGCCAGCAGCTTAGGAAAGGATATGGCTAACTATGGCTACACCTTC. The chain employs TRBV7-9 and TRBJ1-2; D is uncertain. This CDR3 is 16 amino acids long. Germline V gives CDR1 SEHNR, CDR2 FQNEAQ (reference sequence). The V gene lost 1 base and the J gene lost 0 bases, with 12 bases spanning the gap.